Shown below are 23 T cell receptor beta chains from a single sample sequenced in a study of molecular identifiers for immune sequencing clone quantification. Each CDR3 protein is one row after TCRdb ran MiXCR on the PCR reads. The table shows 460,000 or so distinct CDR3 sequences, with about a fifth occurring only once. Sample: naive CD8+ T cells from blood, with Jurkat cell RNA spiked in. Subset noted: FACS-sorted CD8+CD4-CCR7+CD45RA+ naive T cells. The receptors were sampled from a human donor in good health. Some libraries in this study had Jurkat cell RNA spiked in.

Worth noting for this clonotype: Since a much larger clone is just one base distant, this may be a read error. V is TRBV4-3 and J is TRBJ2-7, with D perhaps TRBD2 (5 bases). The germline V gene encodes CDR1 LGHNA and CDR2 YSLEER. The CDR3 has 14 residues. The germline V and J ends were trimmed by 7 bases and 0 bases, with 13 bases remaining between them. In DNA, the CDR3 is TGCGCCAGCACCCCCGGAGCGGTCTCCTACGAGCAGTACTTC. Translating gives CASTPGAVSYEQYF.

Comment on this clonotype: An end of the junction differs from the germline gene, which may be a read error. The genes are TRBV7-9 and TRBJ1-5; D may be TRBD1 (5 bases). CDR1 is SEHNR and CDR2 is FQNEAQ in the germline V gene (reference sequence). The CDR3 loop spans 14 amino acids. Here the CDR3 DNA reads TGTGGCAGCAGCTCGGACAAGGCGGTTCAGCCCCAGCATTTT. Its translation: CGSSSDKAVQPQHF.

This clonotype showed up many times. This chain uses TRBV6-2 or TRBV6-3 with TRBJ2-4; D tentatively fits TRBD1 or TRBD2 (5 bases each). Per germline, CDR1 MNHEY and CDR2 SVGEGT. V lost 6 bases and J 0 bases, leaving 15 bases between the germline ends. CDR3 length: 16 residues. DNA of the CDR3: TGTGCCAGCAGCCCTGCCGGGACGGCAGCCAAAAACATTCAGTACTTC. Residues: CASSPAGTAAKNIQYF.

This clonotype has at least ten counts. This CDR3 reads CASRMGVGQGEYEQYF. In DNA form, the CDR3 reads TGTGCCAGCAGAATGGGAGTGGGCCAAGGGGAGTACGAGCAGTACTTC. The chain combines TRBV28 with TRBJ2-7; TRBD1 or TRBD2 may be the D gene (5 bases each). Germline lookup yields CDR1 MDHEN and CDR2 SYDVKM. The CDR3 loop spans 16 amino acids. The V gene lost 6 bases and the J gene lost 4 bases, with 22 bases spanning the gap. Based on the CDR3 plus reference TRBV28 and TRBJ2-7, the full variable domain is DVKVTQSSRYLVKRTGEKVFLECVQDMDHENMFWYRQDPGLGLRLIYFSYDVKMKEKGDIPEGYSVSREKKERFSLILESASTNQTSMYLCASRMGVGQGEYEQYFGPGTRLTVT.

There are many counts of this clonotype. J is TRBJ2-3 and V is TRBV24-1, with D unclear. CDR3 size: 15 residues. With 3 bases removed from V and 8 bases from J, the gap between germline ends came to 17 bases. In germline, CDR1 is KGHDR, CDR2 SFDVKD. Here the CDR3 reads CATSDRSLSSGTQYF. The DNA of the CDR3 is TGTGCCACCAGTGATCGGAGCCTAAGCTCGGGTACGCAGTATTTT.

This clonotype was picked up a small number of times. The rearrangement uses TRBV6-2 or TRBV6-3 and TRBJ2-1; 11 positions match TRBD2. V lost 5 bases, J lost 14 bases, and 5 bases stayed unmatched. This CDR3 comprises 12 residues. Per germline, CDR1 MNHEY and CDR2 SVGEGT. This CDR3 reads CASSALAGVKFF. DNA of the CDR3: TGTGCCAGCAGTGCACTAGCGGGAGTCAAGTTCTTC.

This chain connects TRBV12-3 or TRBV12-4 to TRBJ2-4; TRBD1 matches at 7 bases. This CDR3 has 15 amino acids. The J segment lost 1 base and the V segment lost 5 bases, leaving 5 bases of the junction unmatched. The CDR3 region is CASSRQGSAKNIQYF. CDR3 bases: TGTGCCAGCAGTCGACAGGGATCCGCCAAAAACATTCAGTACTTC.

The rearrangement links TRBV19 to TRBJ2-5; tentatively, D is TRBD2 (7 bases). The CDR3 length is 16 residues. Trimming stripped 4 bases from V and 6 bases from J, with 21 bases between. Germline CDR1 reads LNHDA; CDR2 reads SQIVND (reference sequence). For the CDR3, the DNA is TGTGCCAGTAGTAAGCCAGGGGAGGGGTTAACGAAGACCCAGTACTTC. Its protein is CASSKPGEGLTKTQYF.

This clonotype has just a few counts. The gene calls are TRBV7-9 and TRBJ2-1; weak D call: TRBD2 (5 bases). Germline CDR1 SEHNR, CDR2 FQNEAQ (reference sequence). The CDR3 loop spans 15 amino acids. Trimming removed 6 bases from V and 3 bases from J, with 15 bases in between. The CDR3 reads CASRAGQAFYNEQFF. Here the CDR3 DNA reads TGTGCCAGCAGGGCGGGCCAGGCCTTCTACAATGAGCAGTTCTTC.

This clonotype was recorded many times. The chain is built from TRBV9 and TRBJ1-4; TRBD1 agrees at 9 bases. The CDR3 runs 15 residues. The V gene end was trimmed by 3 bases and the J gene end by 8 bases; junction bases not matched to a gene: 8. Germline-derived CDR1 and CDR2 are SGDLS and YYNGEE. CDR3 residues: CASSDGQGLGEKLFF. The CDR3 DNA reads as TGTGCCAGCAGCGATGGACAGGGGTTAGGCGAAAAACTGTTTTTT.

This clonotype occurred a few times. The CDR3 DNA reads TGTGCCAGCAGCAAACTAGAGAACTACAATGAGCAGTTCTTC. It specifies CASSKLENYNEQFF. The chain has TRBV14 and TRBJ2-1; D is perhaps TRBD2 (5 bases). The V gene's germline CDR1 is SGHDN and CDR2 FVKESK. V lost 5 bases, J lost 3 bases, and 11 bases lay in between. The CDR3 covers 14 residues. Using reference TRBV14 and TRBJ2-1 for the parts outside the CDR3, the full variable domain is EAGVTQFPSHSVIEKGQTVTLRCDPISGHDNLYWYRRVMGKEIKFLLHFVKESKQDESGMPNNRFLAERTGGTYSTLKVQPAELEDSGVYFCASSKLENYNEQFFGPGTRLTVL.

The table lists this clonotype with many counts. This chain connects TRBV7-2 to TRBJ2-3; 11 bases map to TRBD1. The CDR3 totals 16 residues. V lost 5 bases and J lost 6; bases outside the gene matches: 10. Germline V gene data show CDR1 as SGHTA and CDR2 as FQGNSA. The CDR3 sequence: CASSPRGTGGLDTQYF. The CDR3 DNA is TGTGCCAGCAGCCCTAGAGGGACAGGGGGATTGGATACGCAGTATTTT. Based on the CDR3 plus reference TRBV7-2 and TRBJ2-3, the full variable domain is GAGVSQSPSNKVTEKGKDVELRCDPISGHTALYWYRQSLGQGLEFLIYFQGNSAPDKSGLPSDRFSAERTGGSVSTLTIQRTQQEDSAVYLCASSPRGTGGLDTQYFGPGTRLTVL.

Details on this clonotype: A much larger clone sits a single nucleotide away, making a read error possible. The gene calls are TRBV4-3 and TRBJ2-7; D remains ambiguous. CDR1 and CDR2 (germline): LGHNA, YSLEER. There are 14 residues in the CDR3. The CDR3 region is CVSSQSEGSYEQYF. DNA of the CDR3: TGCGTCAGCAGCCAAAGCGAAGGTTCCTACGAGCAGTACTTC.

This clonotype was found a few times. V usage is TRBV7-9 and J usage is TRBJ1-5; D unresolved. V shed 5 bases and J shed 2 bases, with 13 bases lying between them. The CDR3 loop spans 15 amino acids. Per the germline V gene, CDR1 is SEHNR and CDR2 is FQNEAQ (reference sequence). The CDR3 DNA is TGTGCCAGCAGCCCCTCGGGAAGGGGCAATCAGCCCCAGCATTTT. Its protein product is CASSPSGRGNQPQHF.

This clonotype was counted at least ten times. The genes are TRBV7-9 and TRBJ2-6, with D maybe TRBD1 (5 bases). In germline, CDR1 is SEHNR, CDR2 FQNEAQ (reference sequence). V was clipped by 1 base and J by 0 bases, with 7 bases between them. The CDR3 is 16 amino acids. The DNA of the CDR3 is TGTGCCAGCAGCTTAGGGGGCAGCTCTGGGGCCAACGTCCTGACTTTC. This codes for CASSLGGSSGANVLTF. The full variable domain, in which reference TRBV7-9 and TRBJ2-6 provide the parts outside the CDR3, is DTGVSQNPRHKITKRGQNVTFRCDPISEHNRLYWYRQTLGQGPEFLTYFQNEAQLEKSRLLSDRFSAERPKGSFSTLEIQRTEQGDSAMYLCASSLGGSSGANVLTFGAGSRLTVL.

This rearrangement joins TRBV28 to TRBJ1-1; tentative D call: TRBD1 (5 bases). Germline V gene data show CDR1 as MDHEN and CDR2 as SYDVKM. There are 13 residues in the CDR3. Trimming removed 6 bases at V and 4 bases at J, with 12 bases between. DNA of the CDR3: TGTGCCAGCAGACCGCCCCAGGGCACTGAAGCTTTCTTT. Its translation is CASRPPQGTEAFF.

Of note for this clonotype: A much more abundant neighbour one base away suggests this may be a read error. The CDR3 protein is CASSYSSNGQFF. CDR3 DNA: TGTGCCAGCAGTTACTCGAGTAATGGGCAGTTCTTC. The chain combines TRBV6-5 with TRBJ2-1; D not resolved. Per the germline V gene, CDR1 is MNHEY and CDR2 is SVGAGI. The CDR3 loop spans 12 amino acids.

The chain couples TRBV6-2 or TRBV6-3 to TRBJ2-7; D unresolved. V was shortened by 6 bases and J by 6 bases, with 15 bases between the two germline ends. Germline V gives CDR1 MNHEY, CDR2 SVGEGT. The length of the CDR3 is 13 residues. CDR3 amino acids: CASRTPQGLEQYF. CDR3 sequence (DNA): TGTGCCAGCAGGACCCCACAAGGGCTCGAGCAGTACTTC.

This clonotype was observed a few times. The rearrangement uses TRBV7-9 and TRBJ2-1; 11 bases are shared with TRBD1. J gave up 7 bases and V 4 bases, and 12 bases lay outside the gene matches. The CDR3 length is 17 residues. The germline gives CDR1 SEHNR, CDR2 FQNEAQ (reference sequence). This chain's CDR3 is CASSSTPGQGDINEQFF. The CDR3 bases are TGTGCCAGCAGCTCAACCCCGGGACAGGGGGATATTAATGAGCAGTTCTTC. Full variable domain (remainder filled in from reference TRBV7-9 and TRBJ2-1): DTGVSQNPRHKITKRGQNVTFRCDPISEHNRLYWYRQTLGQGPEFLTYFQNEAQLEKSRLLSDRFSAERPKGSFSTLEIQRTEQGDSAMYLCASSSTPGQGDINEQFFGPGTRLTVL.

There are a few counts of this clonotype. The chain joins TRBV11-2 to TRBJ2-1; TRBD2 aligns across 10 bases. The CDR3 spans 15 residues. The V and J ends lost 1 base and 8 bases, in that order; junction bases with no gene match: 5. CDR1 SGHAT and CDR2 FQNNGV come from the germline V gene. The CDR3 DNA is TGTGCCAGCAGCTTAGCAGCGGGGGGGCGAGATGAGCAGTTCTTC. Its protein product is CASSLAAGGRDEQFF.

This clonotype came up many times. V is TRBV7-9 and J is TRBJ1-1; D is unclear. The CDR3 covers 11 residues. V was shortened by 5 bases and J by 7 bases, with 8 bases between the two germline ends. Germline CDR1 is SEHNR and CDR2 is FQNEAQ (reference sequence). The DNA for the CDR3 is TGTGCCAGCAGCGACCTAGTTGAAGCTTTCTTT. Amino acid sequence: CASSDLVEAFF. The whole variable domain, filled in from reference TRBV7-9 and TRBJ1-1, reads DTGVSQNPRHKITKRGQNVTFRCDPISEHNRLYWYRQTLGQGPEFLTYFQNEAQLEKSRLLSDRFSAERPKGSFSTLEIQRTEQGDSAMYLCASSDLVEAFFGQGTRLTVV.

This clonotype was recorded many times. This chain uses TRBV20-1 with TRBJ1-2; TRBD1 is a possible D gene (5 bases). Germline V gene lookup returns CDR1 DFQATT and CDR2 SNEGSKA (reference sequence). The CDR3 is 15 residues long. The V end was cut by 2 bases, the J end by 1 base, with 14 bases between. CDR3 sequence: CSARPQASYNYGYTF. CDR3 sequence (DNA): TGCAGTGCTAGACCACAGGCTTCGTATAACTATGGCTACACCTTC.

This clonotype was detected only a few times. The gene calls are TRBV12-5 and TRBJ2-3, with D possibly TRBD1 on 6 matching bases. Trimming removed 4 bases from V and 2 bases from J, with 13 bases in between. This CDR3 is 15 amino acids long. From germline, CDR1 is LGHNT and CDR2 FRNRAP. CDR3 DNA sequence: TGTGCTAGTGGTTCCCCGGACAGCAACACAGATACGCAGTATTTT. This gives the protein CASGSPDSNTDTQYF.